Sequencing of this T cell receptor (beta chain) was carried out in a study of T-cell memory formation after mild COVID-19. The CDR3 totals 14 residues. Between the trimmed V and J ends, which lost 3 bases and 2 bases, there was a span of 10 bases. Germline V gene data show CDR1 as MNHEY and CDR2 as SMNVEV (reference sequence). This clonotype occurred a few times. TCRdb reanalysed the 5' RACE reads using MiXCR and keeps one entry per CDR3 protein. The sample has 350,000 to 500,000 distinct CDR3 sequences; about 25% are singletons. The TCR was taken from an adult woman who had mild COVID-19 (a few samples of this study predate the infection). Cell type and time point are not known. Sequencing was done on a sample of PBMCs or a T cell subset sorted from them (not recorded which). The V gene is TRBV27, the J gene TRBJ1-1; D is ambiguous. The CDR3: CASSFGRANTEAFF. In DNA, the CDR3 is TGTGCCAGCAGTTTTGGAAGGGCTAACACTGAAGCTTTCTTT.